This T cell receptor (beta chain) was captured by sequencing in a study of shared clonotypes between healthy human individuals. CDR3 length: 13 amino acids. Per germline, CDR1 SGHVS and CDR2 FQNEAQ. V lost 2 bases, J lost 3 bases, and 7 bases lay in between. As defined, naive CD8 cells were CD45RO-negative and positively selected for CCR7, with terminally differentiated effector memory CD45RA+ cells excluded. The study drew its donors from healthy HIV-negative adults without recent acute infections or vaccinations. Measured with immunoSEQ multiplex PCR; TCRdb has only the in-frame clones, and not every one. Among approximately 720,000 clones, about 92% were seen once, and the ten largest hold about a quarter.

The sample consisted of naive CD8+ T cells sorted from blood. The origin of this receptor is a man younger than 45 in good health. The V gene is TRBV7-8, the J gene TRBJ1-1; the D is unclear. CDR3 in DNA: TGTGCCAGCAGCTTATGGCAGGACACTGAAGCTTTCTTT. It encodes CASSLWQDTEAFF.